What follows are 2 T cell receptor beta chains derived from one specimen sequenced in a study of identical twins. MiXCR, applied by TCRdb to the 5' RACE reads, yields one record per CDR3 protein. The data contain 750,000 to 950,000 distinct CDR3 sequences, about 12% of them singletons. The same specimen was also included in a second study, on yellow fever vaccine responses in identical twins.

The sequencing input was PBMCs. The source of these receptors is a woman aged 18-29 years in good health.

The rearrangement uses TRBV24-1 and TRBJ2-1; 8 bases match TRBD1. Looked up from germline, CDR1 is KGHDR and CDR2 is SFDVKD. The CDR3 is made up of 16 amino acids. Trimming at V came to 3 bases and at J to 0 bases, leaving 3 bases not matched to a gene. CDR3 loop: CATSDQTGDSYNEQFF. The CDR3 DNA follows: TGTGCCACCAGTGATCAGACAGGGGACTCCTACAATGAGCAGTTCTTC.

The chain links TRBV4-2 to TRBJ1-3; 9 bases agree with TRBD1. CDR1 LGHNA and CDR2 YNFKEQ come from the germline V gene. Trimming cost V 2 bases and J 4 bases; bases outside gene matches: 6. This CDR3 contains 16 residues. CDR3 in amino acids: CASSQFDRGIGNTIYF. The CDR3 nucleotides read TGTGCCAGCAGCCAATTCGACAGGGGGATCGGAAACACCATATATTTT.